This TCR beta chain emerged from a study of Graves' ophthalmopathy and Graves' hyperthyroidism. Moderate-to-severe activity, CAS ≥3, NOSPECS ≥4 and duration under 3 months were recorded for donors with ophthalmopathy. The CDR3 length is 13 residues. CDR1 and CDR2 (germline): LNHDA, SQIVND (reference sequence). Trimming stripped 7 bases from V and 14 bases from J, with 23 bases between. Amplified material comprised TCR beta CDR3 regions derived from RNA transcripts. Second-round multiplex PCR came after first-round RT-PCR with HTBI primers. TCRdb reprocessed the multiplex PCR reads via MiXCR and lists one record per CDR3 protein. The sample has 650,000 to 800,000 distinct CDR3 sequences, about 41% seen once.

The chain joins TRBV19 to TRBJ1-1; D is ambiguous. The receptor comes from an adult man with Graves' ophthalmopathy. Sequenced sample: peripheral blood. CDR3 sequence reads: CASTSGRWTEQFF. The CDR3 nucleotides read TGTGCCAGTACCAGCGGGAGGTGGACTGAGCAGTTCTTT.